The source of this T cell receptor beta chain is a study of T cells in tuberculosis. Study-level information: A South African cohort included IGRA-negative adolescents, latently infected IGRA-positive adolescents and adults with active tuberculosis.

The table came from immunoSEQ multiplex PCR; TCRdb's copy has only in-frame clones and leaves some out. The sample lists about 35,000 clones, over 90% occurring once. Notes on the study in general: Active tuberculosis TCR-alpha repertoires lay closer to GMM-specific TCRs than IGRA-negative controls, suggesting clonal expansion. Samples were chosen by availability of cryopreserved specimens.

A note on this clone: No antigen is known for it.

The TCR originated in a donor aged 5 to 30 with latent tuberculosis or without tuberculosis infection. The sample consisted of PBMCs.

In DNA form, the CDR3 reads TGTGCCAGCAGTGAAGGGACAGGGGGAAGGTCACCCCTCCACTTT. Translating it yields CASSEGTGGRSPLHF. The rearrangement uses TRBV25-1 and TRBJ1-6; 11 bases are a match to TRBD1. The CDR3 extends over 15 amino acids. Per the germline V gene, CDR1 is MGHDK and CDR2 is SYGVNS. V shed 2 bases, J shed 10 bases, and the junction held 4 bases outside the gene matches.